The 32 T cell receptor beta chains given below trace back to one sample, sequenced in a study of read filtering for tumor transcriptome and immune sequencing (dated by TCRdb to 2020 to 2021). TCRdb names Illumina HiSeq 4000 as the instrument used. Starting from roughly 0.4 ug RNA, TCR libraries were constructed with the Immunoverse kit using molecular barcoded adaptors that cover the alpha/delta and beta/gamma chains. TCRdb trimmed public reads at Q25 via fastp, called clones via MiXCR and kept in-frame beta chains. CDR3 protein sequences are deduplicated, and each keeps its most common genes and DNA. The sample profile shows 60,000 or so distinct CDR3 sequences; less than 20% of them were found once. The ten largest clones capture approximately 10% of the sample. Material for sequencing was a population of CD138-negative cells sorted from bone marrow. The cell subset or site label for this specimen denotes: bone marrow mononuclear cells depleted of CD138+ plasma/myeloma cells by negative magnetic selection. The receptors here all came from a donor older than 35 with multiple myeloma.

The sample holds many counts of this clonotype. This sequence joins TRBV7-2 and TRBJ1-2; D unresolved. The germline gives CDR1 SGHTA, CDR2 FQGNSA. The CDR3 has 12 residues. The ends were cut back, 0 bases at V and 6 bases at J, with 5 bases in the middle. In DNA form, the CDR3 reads TGTGCCAGCAGCTTAGCGCATGATGGCTACACCTTC. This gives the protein CASSLAHDGYTF.

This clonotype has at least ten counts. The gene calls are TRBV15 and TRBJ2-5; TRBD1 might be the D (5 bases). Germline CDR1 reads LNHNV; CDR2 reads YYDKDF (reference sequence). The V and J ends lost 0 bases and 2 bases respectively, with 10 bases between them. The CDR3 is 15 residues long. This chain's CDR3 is CATSRDSHRQETQYF. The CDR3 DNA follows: TGTGCCACCAGCAGAGATAGTCACAGGCAAGAGACCCAGTACTTC.

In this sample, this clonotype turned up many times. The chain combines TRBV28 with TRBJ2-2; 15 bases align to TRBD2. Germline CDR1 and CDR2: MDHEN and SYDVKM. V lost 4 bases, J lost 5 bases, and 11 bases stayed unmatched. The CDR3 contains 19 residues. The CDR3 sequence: CASSSPGGLAGGGTGELFF. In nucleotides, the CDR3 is TGTGCCAGCAGTTCGCCCGGAGGACTAGCGGGGGGGGGGACCGGGGAGCTGTTTTTT.

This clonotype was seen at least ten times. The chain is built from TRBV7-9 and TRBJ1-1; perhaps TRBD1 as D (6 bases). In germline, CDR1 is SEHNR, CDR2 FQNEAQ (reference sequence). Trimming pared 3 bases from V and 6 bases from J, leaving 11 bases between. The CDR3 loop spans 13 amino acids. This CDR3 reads CASSLTGPSEAFF. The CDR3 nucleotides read TGTGCCAGCAGCTTGACAGGCCCCTCTGAAGCTTTCTTT.

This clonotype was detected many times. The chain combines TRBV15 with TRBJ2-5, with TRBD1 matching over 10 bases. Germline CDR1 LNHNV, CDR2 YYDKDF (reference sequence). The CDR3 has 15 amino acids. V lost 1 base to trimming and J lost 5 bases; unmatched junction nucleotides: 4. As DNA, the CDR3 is TGTGCCACCAGCAGAGGCGGGACAGGGGACGAGACCCAGTACTTC. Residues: CATSRGGTGDETQYF.

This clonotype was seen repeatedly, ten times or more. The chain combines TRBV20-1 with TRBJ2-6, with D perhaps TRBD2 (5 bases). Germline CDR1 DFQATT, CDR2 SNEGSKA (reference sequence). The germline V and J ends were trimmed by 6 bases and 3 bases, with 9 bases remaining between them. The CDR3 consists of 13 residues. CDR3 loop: CSARELGANVLTF. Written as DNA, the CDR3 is TGCAGTGCACGGGAACTTGGGGCCAACGTCCTGACTTTC.

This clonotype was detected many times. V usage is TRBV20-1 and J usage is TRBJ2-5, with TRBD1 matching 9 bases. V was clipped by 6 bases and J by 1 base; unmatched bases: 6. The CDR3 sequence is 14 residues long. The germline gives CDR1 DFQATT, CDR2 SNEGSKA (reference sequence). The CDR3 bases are TGCAGTGCCCCGACAGGGGGGCTCCAAGAGACCCAGTACTTC. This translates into CSAPTGGLQETQYF.

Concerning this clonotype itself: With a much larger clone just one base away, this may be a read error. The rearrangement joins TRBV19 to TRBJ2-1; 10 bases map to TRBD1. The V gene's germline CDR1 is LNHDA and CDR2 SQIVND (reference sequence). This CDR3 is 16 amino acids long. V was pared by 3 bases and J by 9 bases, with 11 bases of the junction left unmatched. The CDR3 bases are TGTGCCAGTAGTATTCGGGGACAGGGGAGAAGGAGTGAGCAGTTCTTC. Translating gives CASSIRGQGRRSEQFF.

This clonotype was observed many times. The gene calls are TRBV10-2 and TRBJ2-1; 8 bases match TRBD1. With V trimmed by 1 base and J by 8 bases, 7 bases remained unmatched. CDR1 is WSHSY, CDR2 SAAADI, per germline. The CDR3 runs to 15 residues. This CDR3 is CASSELGPGGDEQFF. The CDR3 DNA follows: TGCGCCAGCAGTGAGTTGGGCCCAGGGGGCGATGAGCAGTTCTTC.

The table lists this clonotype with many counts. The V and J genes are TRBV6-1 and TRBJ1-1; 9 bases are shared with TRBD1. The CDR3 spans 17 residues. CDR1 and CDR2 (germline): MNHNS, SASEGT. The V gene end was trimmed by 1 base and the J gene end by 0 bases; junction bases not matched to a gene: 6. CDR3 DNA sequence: TGTGCCAGCAGTGAAGGGGGACAGGGCCATATGAACACTGAAGCTTTCTTT. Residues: CASSEGGQGHMNTEAFF.

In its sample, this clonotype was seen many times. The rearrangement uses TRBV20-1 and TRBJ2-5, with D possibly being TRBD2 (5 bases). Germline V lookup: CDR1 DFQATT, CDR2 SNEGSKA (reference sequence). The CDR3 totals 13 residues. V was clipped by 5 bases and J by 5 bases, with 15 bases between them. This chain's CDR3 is CSAVTSRMETQYF. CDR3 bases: TGCAGTGCTGTTACTAGTCGTATGGAGACCCAGTACTTC.

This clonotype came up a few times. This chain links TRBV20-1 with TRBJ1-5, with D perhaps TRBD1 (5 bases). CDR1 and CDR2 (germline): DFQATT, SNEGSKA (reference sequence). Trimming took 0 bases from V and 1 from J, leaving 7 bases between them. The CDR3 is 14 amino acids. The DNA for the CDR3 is TGCAGTGCTAGAGAGGGGGGAAGCAATCAGCCCCAGCATTTT. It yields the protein CSAREGGSNQPQHF.

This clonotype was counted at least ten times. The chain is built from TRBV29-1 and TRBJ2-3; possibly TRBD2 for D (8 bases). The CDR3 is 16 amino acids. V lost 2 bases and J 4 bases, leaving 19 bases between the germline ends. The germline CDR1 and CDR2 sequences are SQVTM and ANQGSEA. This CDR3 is CSVERGPGLVADTQYF. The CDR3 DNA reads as TGCAGCGTTGAAAGGGGGCCGGGACTAGTTGCAGATACGCAGTATTTT.

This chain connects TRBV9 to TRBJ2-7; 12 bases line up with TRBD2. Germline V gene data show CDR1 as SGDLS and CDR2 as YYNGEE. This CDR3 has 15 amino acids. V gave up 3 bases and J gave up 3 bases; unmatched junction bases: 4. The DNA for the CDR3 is TGTGCCAGCAGCGCTCTAGCGGGAGGGGACTACGAGCAGTACTTC. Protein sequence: CASSALAGGDYEQYF.

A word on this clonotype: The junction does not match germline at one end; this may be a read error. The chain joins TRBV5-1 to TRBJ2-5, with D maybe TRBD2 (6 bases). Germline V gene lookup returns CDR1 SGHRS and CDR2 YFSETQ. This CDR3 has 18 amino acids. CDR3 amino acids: CAGSLANLAGPYQGTQYF. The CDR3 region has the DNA TGCGCCGGCAGCTTGGCCAATTTGGCGGGACCCTACCAAGGGACCCAGTACTTC.

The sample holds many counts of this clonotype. CDR3 bases: TGCAGTGCTAGAGAAGGGCAGCAAAACACCGGGGAGCTGTTTTTT. Translation: CSAREGQQNTGELFF. This chain uses TRBV20-1 with TRBJ2-2; no clear D. This CDR3 comprises 15 residues. Germline lookup yields CDR1 DFQATT and CDR2 SNEGSKA (reference sequence). Deletions cut 0 bases from V and 2 bases from J, with 10 bases between.

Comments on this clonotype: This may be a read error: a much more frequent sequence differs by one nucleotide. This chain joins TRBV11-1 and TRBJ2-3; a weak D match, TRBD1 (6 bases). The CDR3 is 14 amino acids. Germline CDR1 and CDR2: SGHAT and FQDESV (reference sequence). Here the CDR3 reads CAGSLYREPDTQYF. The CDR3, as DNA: TGTGCCGGCAGCTTGTACAGGGAACCAGATACGCAGTATTTT.

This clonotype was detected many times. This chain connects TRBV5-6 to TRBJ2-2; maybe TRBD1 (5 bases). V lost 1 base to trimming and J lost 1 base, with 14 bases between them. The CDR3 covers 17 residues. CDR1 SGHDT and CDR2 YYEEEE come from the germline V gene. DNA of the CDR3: TGTGCCAGCAGCTTGACCGGGCGGCAGGGGAACACCGGGGAGCTGTTTTTT. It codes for CASSLTGRQGNTGELFF.

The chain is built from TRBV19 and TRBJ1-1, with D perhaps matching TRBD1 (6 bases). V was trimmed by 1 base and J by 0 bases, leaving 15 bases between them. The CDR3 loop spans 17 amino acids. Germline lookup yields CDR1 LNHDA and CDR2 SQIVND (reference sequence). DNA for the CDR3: TGTGCCAGTAGTATAGGTTGGGACACTTTCATGAACACTGAAGCTTTCTTT. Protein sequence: CASSIGWDTFMNTEAFF. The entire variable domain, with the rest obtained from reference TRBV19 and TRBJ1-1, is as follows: DGGITQSPKYLFRKEGQNVTLSCEQNLNHDAMYWYRQDPGQGLRLIYYSQIVNDFQKGDIAEGYSVSREKKESFPLTVTSAQKNPTAFYLCASSIGWDTFMNTEAFFGQGTRLTVV.

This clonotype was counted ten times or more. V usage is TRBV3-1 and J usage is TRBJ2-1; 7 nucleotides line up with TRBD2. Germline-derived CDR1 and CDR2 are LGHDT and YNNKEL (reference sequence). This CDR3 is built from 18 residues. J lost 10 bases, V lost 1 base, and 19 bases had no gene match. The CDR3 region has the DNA TGTGCCAGCAGCCAAGCGGCTAGCGGAGTGGTGGGTACGGGGGAGCAGTTCTTC. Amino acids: CASSQAASGVVGTGEQFF.

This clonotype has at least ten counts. The CDR3 DNA is TGCAGTGCTAGAGTTGCGGATGAAAAACTGTTTTTT. Protein sequence: CSARVADEKLFF. This chain joins TRBV20-1 and TRBJ1-4; D is undetermined. V lost 1 base and J lost 6, with 6 bases in between. From germline, CDR1 is DFQATT and CDR2 SNEGSKA (reference sequence). This CDR3 contains 12 residues.

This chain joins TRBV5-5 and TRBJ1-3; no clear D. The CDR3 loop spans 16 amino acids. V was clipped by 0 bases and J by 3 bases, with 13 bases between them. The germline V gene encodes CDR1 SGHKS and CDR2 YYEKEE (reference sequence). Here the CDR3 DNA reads TGTGCCAGCAGCTTGGTGGCCGGACTCGTTGGAAACACCATATATTTT. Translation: CASSLVAGLVGNTIYF.

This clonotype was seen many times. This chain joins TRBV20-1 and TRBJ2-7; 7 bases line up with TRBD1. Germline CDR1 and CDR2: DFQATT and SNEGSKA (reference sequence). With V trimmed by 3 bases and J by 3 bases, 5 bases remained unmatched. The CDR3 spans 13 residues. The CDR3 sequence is CSARGTEDYEQYF. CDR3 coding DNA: TGCAGTGCTAGGGGGACAGAAGACTACGAGCAGTACTTC.

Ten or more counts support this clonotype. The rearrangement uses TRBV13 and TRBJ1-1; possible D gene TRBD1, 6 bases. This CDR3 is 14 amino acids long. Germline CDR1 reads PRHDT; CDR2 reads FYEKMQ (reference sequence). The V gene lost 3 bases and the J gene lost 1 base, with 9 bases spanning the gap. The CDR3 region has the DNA TGTGCCAGCAGCTTCGGGACACCGAACACTGAAGCTTTCTTT. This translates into CASSFGTPNTEAFF.

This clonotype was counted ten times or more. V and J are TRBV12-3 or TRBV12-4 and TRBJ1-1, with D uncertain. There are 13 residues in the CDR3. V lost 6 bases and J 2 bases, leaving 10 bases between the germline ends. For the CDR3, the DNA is TGTGCCAGCAGGAGGACGGAAAACACTGAAGCTTTCTTT. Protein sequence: CASRRTENTEAFF.

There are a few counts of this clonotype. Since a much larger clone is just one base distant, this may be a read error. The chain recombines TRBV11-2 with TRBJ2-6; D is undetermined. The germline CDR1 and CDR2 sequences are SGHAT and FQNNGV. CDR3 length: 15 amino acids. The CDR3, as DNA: TGTGCCCGCAGCGATACAGCCTCTGGGGCCAACGTCCTGACTTTC. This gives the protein CARSDTASGANVLTF. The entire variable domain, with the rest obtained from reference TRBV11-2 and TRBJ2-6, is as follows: EAGVAQSPRYKIIEKRQSVAFWCNPISGHATLYWYQQILGQGPKLLIQFQNNGVVDDSQLPKDRFSAERLKGVDSTLKIQPAKLEDSAVYLCARSDTASGANVLTFGAGSRLTVL.

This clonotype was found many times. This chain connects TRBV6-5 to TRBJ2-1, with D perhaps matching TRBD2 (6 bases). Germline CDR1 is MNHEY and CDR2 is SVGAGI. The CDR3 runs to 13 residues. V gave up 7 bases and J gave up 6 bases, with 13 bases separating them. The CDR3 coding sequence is TGTGCCAGCAAGTGGGACTGGGGCAATGAGCAGTTCTTC. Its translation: CASKWDWGNEQFF.

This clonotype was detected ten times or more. The CDR3 sequence is CASSGSTNNEQFF. For the CDR3, the DNA is TGCGCCAGCAGCGGGAGCACAAACAATGAGCAGTTCTTC. The gene calls are TRBV5-1 and TRBJ2-1, with D possibly being TRBD2 (5 bases). In germline, CDR1 is SGHRS, CDR2 YFSETQ. This CDR3 comprises 13 residues. The ends were cut back, 4 bases at V and 5 bases at J, with 10 bases in the middle.

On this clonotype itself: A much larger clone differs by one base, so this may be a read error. CDR3: CASSFLGQIPLYF. The CDR3 bases are TGTGCCAGCAGTTTCTTGGGACAGATCCCTCTGTACTTC. The chain carries TRBV28 and TRBJ2-7, with TRBD1 matching 7 bases. The CDR3 covers 13 residues. Germline trimming cut 3 bases from V and 12 bases from J; bases unmatched to any gene: 11. CDR1 is MDHEN and CDR2 is SYDVKM in the germline V gene.

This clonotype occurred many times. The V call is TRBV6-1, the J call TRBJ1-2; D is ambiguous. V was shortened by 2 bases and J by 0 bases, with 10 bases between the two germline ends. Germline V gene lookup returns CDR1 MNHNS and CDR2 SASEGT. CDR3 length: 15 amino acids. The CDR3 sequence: CASSEQPGANYGYTF. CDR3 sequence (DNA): TGTGCCAGCAGTGAACAGCCCGGAGCTAACTATGGCTACACCTTC.

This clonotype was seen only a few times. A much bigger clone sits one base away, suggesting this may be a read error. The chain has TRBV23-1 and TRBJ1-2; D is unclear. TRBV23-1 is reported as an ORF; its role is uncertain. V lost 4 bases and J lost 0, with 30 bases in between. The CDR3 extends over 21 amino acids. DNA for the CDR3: TGCGCCAGCAGTCCGCCGGGCTCGACTTGGCTTCTACTAGCGGCTAACTATGGCTACACCTTC. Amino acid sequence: CASSPPGSTWLLLAANYGYTF.

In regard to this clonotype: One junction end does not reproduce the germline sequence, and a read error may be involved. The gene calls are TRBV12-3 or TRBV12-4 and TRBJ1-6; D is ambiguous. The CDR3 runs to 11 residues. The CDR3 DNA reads TGTGCCAGTGCGGGGAATTCACCCCTCTACTTT. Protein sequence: CASAGNSPLYF.